This T cell receptor (beta chain) was sequenced for a study of shared clonotypes between healthy human individuals. Study overall: Donors consisted of a couple of women and a few men between 18 and 49. Study-level findings and limits: Compared with clonotypes that all four donors shared, non-shared clonotypes had lower generation probabilities.

Notes on this clone: The antigen remains unidentified.

Germline-derived CDR1 and CDR2 are SGDLS and YYNGEE. The CDR3 sequence is 14 residues long. Trimming left V 3 bases short and J 5 bases short, with 14 bases between. Assay used: immunoSEQ multiplex PCR; TCRdb lists only in-frame clones, some missing. The data show about 2 million clones, 85% to 95% seen once. The sample taken for sequencing was naive CD4+ T cells sorted from blood. Regarding subset: CD45RA+ positively selected. The V and J genes are TRBV9 and TRBJ2-5; possibly TRBD1 or TRBD2 for D (5 bases each). The receptor comes from a man aged 18 to 35 in good health. CDR3 bases: TGTGCCAGCAGCGGGGGGTTTTTCCGGGAGACCCAGTACTTC. Its protein product is CASSGGFFRETQYF.